This TCR beta chain was profiled in a study of control samples from healthy donors and cancer patients. Germline CDR1 reads SGHRS; CDR2 reads YFSETQ. V dropped 5 bases and J dropped 1 base, with 7 bases sitting between them. The CDR3 consists of 13 residues. Assay: immunoSEQ multiplex PCR; the TCRdb copy retains only in-frame clones and omits some. Of over 75,000 clones listed, approximately 86% are singletons. The origin of this receptor is a young man in good health. The sample consisted of blood. The V and J genes are TRBV5-1 and TRBJ2-1; D might be TRBD2 (5 bases). The CDR3 DNA sequence: TGCGCCAGCAGTGCGGGTTCCTACAATGAGCAGTTCTTC. It encodes CASSAGSYNEQFF.